This is a list of T cell receptor beta chains from one sample in a study of metastatic and nonmetastatic thyroid tumors. TCRdb re-called the PCR reads through MiXCR. The repertoire consists of about 19,000 clones, with about 20% occurring once and the leading ten covering 8% to 13%. The material sequenced was tumor tissue. Receptors were obtained from a male donor with papillary thyroid cancer or a benign thyroid nodule (not recorded which). Some clones in this sample may be carry-over from other donors' samples. The CDR3 runs from the conserved cysteine through the conserved F or W. The D gene is left open where the match is weak. Clone size is given for some rows only: seen once, a few or many times, or a class if the clone is expanded.

D	J	V	size	CDR3	DNA
TRBD2	TRBJ2-1	TRBV20-1	medium-sized	CSAWTSGVYNEQFF	TGCAGTGCTTGGACTAGCGGGGTCTACAATGAGCAGTTCTTC
TRBD2	TRBJ2-1	TRBV4-1	many	CASSPLGLAGGGDNEQFF	TGCGCCAGCAGCCCCTTGGGACTAGCGGGAGGAGGGGACAATGAGCAGTTCTTC
.	TRBJ2-1	TRBV28	few	CASSSRLGLSVDNKQFF	TGTGCCAGCAGTTCCCGCCTCGGACTATCGGTAGATAATAAGCAGTTCTTC
TRBD1	TRBJ2-5	TRBV20-1	.	CSARDDRVETQYF	TGCAGTGCTAGGGACGACAGGGTAGAGACCCAGTACTTC
.	TRBJ1-2	TRBV20-1	.	CSAREGTHGETF	TGCAGTGCTAGAGAGGGGACCCATGGGGAGACCTTC
.	TRBJ1-1	TRBV7-3	.	CASRLDSNTEAFF	TGTGCCAGCCGCCTGGACAGCAACACTGAAGCTTTCTTT
.	TRBJ2-7	TRBV7-6	many	CASSLGASKEQYF	TGTGCCAGCAGCTTAGGGGCTAGTAAAGAGCAGTACTTC
TRBD1	TRBJ1-6	TRBV5-6	many	CASSFPGQGFLSLHF	TGTGCCAGCAGTTTCCCGGGACAGGGGTTTTTGTCCCTCCACTTT
.	TRBJ1-1	TRBV30	many	CAWSPPGFGMNTEAFF	TGTGCCTGGAGTCCTCCCGGTTTCGGCATGAACACTGAAGCTTTCTTT
.	TRBJ2-2	TRBV6-1	medium-sized	CASSDKEVGELFF	TGTGCCAGCAGTGATAAGGAAGTCGGGGAGCTGTTTTTT
.	TRBJ1-5	TRBV6-1	medium-sized	CASKPRYDARDEPQHF	TGTGCCAGCAAGCCGAGATATGACGCCCGGGATGAGCCCCAGCATTTT
TRBD1	TRBJ1-2	TRBV20-1	many	CSAARGQGVGSYGYTF	TGCAGTGCTGCCCGTGGACAGGGGGTCGGAAGCTATGGCTACACCTTC
.	TRBJ1-5	TRBV18	many	CASSIELGGNQPQHF	TGTGCCAGCTCAATCGAACTTGGGGGCAATCAGCCCCAGCATTTT
.	TRBJ2-7	TRBV6-9	.	CASSSRNDEQYF	TGTGCCAGCAGTTCCCGGAATGACGAGCAGTACTTC
TRBD2	TRBJ2-5	TRBV7-7	many	CASSLGEGIGETQYF	TGTGCTAGCAGCTTAGGGGAGGGGATAGGAGAGACCCAGTACTTC
.	TRBJ2-3	TRBV6-1	many	CASSYRTSTDTQYF	TGTGCCAGCAGTTATAGGACAAGCACAGATACGCAGTATTTT
TRBD1	TRBJ1-2	TRBV7-2	.	CASSFQTGGDYGYTF	TGTGCCAGCAGCTTTCAAACAGGGGGTGACTATGGCTACACCTTC
TRBD1	TRBJ2-2	TRBV27	medium-sized	CASSFVHGSGGPTGELFF	TGTGCCAGCAGTTTTGTTCATGGGTCAGGGGGACCCACCGGGGAGCTGTTTTTT
.	TRBJ2-7	TRBV20-1	.	CSARFGGRALSYEQYF	TGCAGTGCTAGGTTCGGCGGCAGGGCTTTGTCCTACGAGCAGTACTTC
.	TRBJ1-5	TRBV28	many	CASSLGQWWQPQHF	TGTGCCAGCAGTTTAGGACAGTGGTGGCAGCCCCAGCATTTT
.	TRBJ1-4	TRBV28	.	CASSLFGEQLYF	TGTGCCAGCAGTTTATTCGGTGAACAACTGTATTTT
.	TRBJ1-2	TRBV28	.	CASSLGGRGGGSYGYTF	TGTGCCAGCAGCCTCGGGGGGAGAGGGGGGGGCTCCTATGGCTACACCTTC
.	TRBJ2-7	TRBV28	.	CASSLTTLNHEQYF	TGTGCCAGCAGTTTAACAACATTGAACCACGAGCAGTACTTC
TRBD1	TRBJ1-2	TRBV15	.	CVTSRDSVYYGYTF	TGTGTCACCAGCAGGGACAGTGTCTACTATGGCTACACCTTC
.	TRBJ1-1	TRBV6-1	many	CASETNTEAFF	TGTGCCAGTGAGACGAACACTGAAGCTTTCTTT
.	TRBJ2-5	TRBV7-3	.	CASSLGGGYQETQYF	TGTGCCAGCAGCTTGGGCGGGGGCTACCAAGAGACCCAGTACTTC
.	TRBJ2-6	TRBV13	.	CASRLMGSGANVLTF	TGTGCCAGCAGGCTCATGGGGTCTGGGGCCAACGTCCTGACTTTC
TRBD1	TRBJ2-2	TRBV10-3	many	CAIREDRGRVGELFF	TGTGCCATCAGAGAGGACAGGGGGCGAGTCGGGGAGCTGTTTTTT
.	TRBJ2-7	TRBV7-9	many	CASSPGDVQYEQYF	TGTGCCAGCAGCCCCGGGGACGTACAATACGAGCAGTACTTC